The 5 T cell receptor beta chains given below trace back to one sample, sequenced in a study of low-dose radiotherapy and immunotherapy resistance in tumors. With a constant-region primer and a V-primer adapter, TCRs were subjected to approximately 18 PCR cycles of amplification. Via MiXCR, TCRdb re-called the reads, giving one row per CDR3 protein. The profile shows roughly 50,000 distinct CDR3 sequences, around a third of them singletons. Time point meaning: after trial treatment. Treatment here: LDRT plus nivolumab, ipilimumab, low-dose cyclophosphamide and aspirin (RACIN trial). Here the sequenced sample was PBMCs, taken after low-dose radiotherapy plus immunotherapy. These receptors all stem from a male donor with rectosigmoid adenocarcinoma.

Note on this clonotype: This sequence is one base from a far larger clone and is likely a read error. The chain couples TRBV6-5 to TRBJ2-3; no clear D gene. CDR1 MNHEY and CDR2 SVGAGI come from the germline V gene. CDR3 length: 13 amino acids. CDR3 DNA sequence: TGTGACAGCAGTTACTTCGATGGGGATACGCAGTATTTT. Protein sequence: CDSSYFDGDTQYF.

CDR3 sequence (DNA): TGTGCCAGCAGTGAAGGAGTACAGGGGAATTTCTTC. It codes for CASSEGVQGNFF. The chain combines TRBV2 with TRBJ2-1; TRBD1 matches at 7 bases. In germline, CDR1 is SNHLY, CDR2 FYNNEI. Trimming took 1 base from V and 16 from J; bases not matched to a gene: 7. The CDR3 is 12 amino acids.

The V gene is TRBV6-1, the J gene TRBJ2-7; the match to TRBD1 covers 7 bases. After removal of 8 bases from V and 3 bases from J, the junction contained 7 bases not matched to a gene. CDR3 size: 13 residues. The germline CDR1 and CDR2 sequences are MNHNS and SASEGT. CDR3 sequence reads: CASHRDRGYEQYF. CDR3 in DNA: TGTGCCAGCCACCGGGACAGAGGCTACGAGCAGTACTTC.

Ten or more counts support this clonotype. The chain combines TRBV28 with TRBJ1-2; D is undetermined. Per the germline V gene, CDR1 is MDHEN and CDR2 is SYDVKM. V was pared by 8 bases and J by 8 bases, with 24 bases between. This CDR3 has 15 amino acids. The CDR3 reads CASFAASAVVEGYTF. The CDR3 DNA is TGTGCCAGCTTTGCCGCTTCCGCGGTGGTGGAGGGCTACACCTTC.

This clonotype was recorded only once. The V and J genes are TRBV5-1 and TRBJ1-2; perhaps TRBD1 as D (5 bases). Trimming took 4 bases from V and 8 from J, leaving 18 bases between them. Germline V gene data show CDR1 as SGHRS and CDR2 as YFSETQ. This CDR3 is 14 amino acids long. The CDR3 DNA sequence: TGCGCCAGCAGCACGGGACGGCTCCGTGAAGGCTACACCTTC. As protein: CASSTGRLREGYTF.